A single sample is the source of the 11 T cell receptor beta chains below, sequenced in a study of blood T cell repertoires in COVID-19. Repertoires were generated with immunoSEQ multiplex PCR, while TCRdb's copy carries only in-frame clones and drops some. The sample records 250,000 or so clones, roughly 86% being singletons. Sample: PBMCs or T cells enriched from blood (not recorded which). Every receptor here comes from a woman younger than 45 with acute COVID-19.

DNA of the CDR3: TGCGCCAGCAGCTTGGGAGAGCGGCCTAGCTCCTACAATGAGCAGTTCTTC. Translated, it gives CASSLGERPSSYNEQFF. The chain carries TRBV5-1 and TRBJ2-1; a possible D gene is TRBD2 (5 bases). V lost 0 bases, J lost 0 bases, and 13 bases lay in between. The CDR3 is made up of 17 amino acids. Germline CDR1 and CDR2: SGHRS and YFSETQ.

The V gene is TRBV3-1 (or the pseudogene TRBV3-2), the J gene TRBJ2-4, with 9 nucleotides matching TRBD1. This CDR3 is built from 16 residues. Germline CDR1 and CDR2: LGHDT and YNNKEL (reference sequence). Unmatched junction bases numbered 5, after V lost 2 bases and J lost 3 bases. In DNA form, the CDR3 reads TGTGCCAGCAGCCAACCGACAGGGGGAGGCAAAAACATTCAGTACTTC. Translating gives CASSQPTGGGKNIQYF.

The J gene is TRBJ2-1, the V gene TRBV7-2; 10 bases map to TRBD2. This CDR3 region has 17 residues. Germline CDR1 is SGHTA and CDR2 is FQGNSA. V shed 2 bases, J shed 6 bases, and the junction held 10 bases outside the gene matches. CDR3 DNA sequence: TGTGCCAGCAGCTTAACGGTGCCAGCGGGGGGGTTCAATGAGCAGTTCTTC. Translated, it gives CASSLTVPAGGFNEQFF. The full variable domain, completed using reference TRBV7-2 and TRBJ2-1, is GAGVSQSPSNKVTEKGKDVELRCDPISGHTALYWYRQSLGQGLEFLIYFQGNSAPDKSGLPSDRFSAERTGGSVSTLTIQRTQQEDSAVYLCASSLTVPAGGFNEQFFGPGTRLTVL.

The chain uses TRBV3-1 (or the pseudogene TRBV3-2) and TRBJ2-5; weak D call: TRBD1 (6 bases). Germline CDR1 is LGHDT and CDR2 is YNNKEL (reference sequence). The CDR3 is 14 amino acids. Trimming shortened V by 4 bases and J by 2 bases, and 11 bases separated the two germline ends. The CDR3 reads CASSPQGLQETQYF. For the CDR3, the DNA is TGTGCCAGCAGCCCACAGGGTCTTCAAGAGACCCAGTACTTC.

The chain is built from TRBV6-5 and TRBJ1-1; D uncertain. Germline CDR1 is MNHEY and CDR2 is SVGAGI. Trimming removed 0 bases from V and 2 bases from J, with 13 bases in between. The CDR3 is made up of 16 amino acids. DNA for the CDR3: TGTGCCAGCAGTTACTCTATATCGGAGGTAAACACTGAAGCTTTCTTT. Residues: CASSYSISEVNTEAFF.

The V gene is TRBV5-1, the J gene TRBJ2-3; 7 bases are a match to TRBD1. V shed 2 bases and J 4 bases; nucleotides not matched to a gene: 10. The CDR3 runs to 16 residues. Germline CDR1 SGHRS, CDR2 YFSETQ. This CDR3 reads CASSFNIGGASDTQYF. The CDR3 DNA is TGCGCCAGCAGCTTTAACATAGGGGGCGCATCAGATACGCAGTATTTT.

The chain uses TRBV7-9 and TRBJ1-1; D unresolved. Germline CDR1 and CDR2: SEHNR and FQNEAQ (reference sequence). The length of the CDR3 is 15 residues. The germline V and J ends were trimmed by 1 base and 3 bases, with 12 bases remaining between them. The CDR3 loop reads CASSLEESGYTEAFF. CDR3 nucleotides: TGTGCCAGCAGCTTAGAGGAGTCTGGTTACACTGAAGCTTTCTTT.

This clone is a singleton in its sample. The chain combines TRBV4-3 with TRBJ1-2; weak D call: TRBD1 (6 bases). Germline values: CDR1 LGHNA, CDR2 YSLEER. This CDR3 comprises 15 residues. The V end lost 1 base, the J end lost 3 bases, and 12 bases lay between the germline ends. The CDR3 nucleotides are TGCGCCAGCAGCCAAGGAGACAGGTCGGACTATGGCTACACCTTC. It yields the protein CASSQGDRSDYGYTF.

V is TRBV5-1 and J is TRBJ1-3; D gene unclear. Germline lookup yields CDR1 SGHRS and CDR2 YFSETQ. The CDR3 contains 15 residues. Between the trimmed V and J ends, which lost 3 bases and 1 base, there was a span of 11 bases. The CDR3 sequence: CASSSEAASGNTIYF. CDR3 nucleotides: TGCGCCAGCAGCTCGGAGGCGGCGTCTGGAAACACCATATATTTT.

V and J are TRBV12-3 or TRBV12-4 and TRBJ1-4; D gene uncertain. This CDR3 has 13 amino acids. With 1 base removed from V and 3 bases from J, the gap between germline ends came to 3 bases. The CDR3 is CASSLGANEKLFF. CDR3 nucleotide sequence: TGTGCCAGCAGTTTAGGAGCTAATGAAAAACTGTTTTTT.

This chain uses TRBV4-3 with TRBJ2-2; 9 positions match TRBD1. Germline V gene sequence: CDR1 LGHNA, CDR2 YSLEER. Germline trimming cut 7 bases from V and 7 bases from J; bases unmatched to any gene: 7. The CDR3 extends over 14 amino acids. CDR3 bases: TGCGCCAGCAACCCCGGGACAGGGATCGGGGAGCTGTTTTTT. As protein: CASNPGTGIGELFF.